The 21 T cell receptor beta chains below were found in one sample sequenced in a study of blood T cell repertoires in COVID-19. This table comes from immunoSEQ multiplex PCR, and its TCRdb copy is limited to in-frame clones, with some not included. The repertoire holds about 260,000 clones, roughly nine tenths seen once, with under 3.5% in the top ten. Sequenced input: PBMCs or T cells enriched from blood (not recorded which). These receptors were collected from a woman aged 50 to 65 who had recovered from COVID-19.

The chain recombines TRBV28 with TRBJ1-5; 8 nucleotides align to TRBD1. CDR3 length: 15 residues. Trimming at V came to 8 bases and at J to 3 bases, leaving 9 bases not matched to a gene. Germline values: CDR1 MDHEN, CDR2 SYDVKM. The CDR3 reads CASRTGTGANQPQHF. The CDR3, as DNA: TGTGCCAGCCGGACCGGGACAGGAGCCAATCAGCCCCAGCATTTT. Full variable domain (outside the CDR3, taken from reference TRBV28 and TRBJ1-5): DVKVTQSSRYLVKRTGEKVFLECVQDMDHENMFWYRQDPGLGLRLIYFSYDVKMKEKGDIPEGYSVSREKKERFSLILESASTNQTSMYLCASRTGTGANQPQHFGDGTRLSIL.

V is TRBV28 and J is TRBJ2-7; 7 nucleotides agree with TRBD2. Trimming removed 3 bases from V and 6 bases from J; junction bases left unmatched: 17. The CDR3 spans 17 residues. The germline V gene encodes CDR1 MDHEN and CDR2 SYDVKM. CDR3 nucleotides: TGTGCCAGCAGTTTCGGCGGGGGAGGGAGCCTACTCCTCGAGCAGTACTTC. Protein: CASSFGGGGSLLLEQYF. Full variable domain (outside the CDR3, taken from reference TRBV28 and TRBJ2-7): DVKVTQSSRYLVKRTGEKVFLECVQDMDHENMFWYRQDPGLGLRLIYFSYDVKMKEKGDIPEGYSVSREKKERFSLILESASTNQTSMYLCASSFGGGGSLLLEQYFGPGTRLTVT.

The DNA for the CDR3 is TGTGCCAGCAGTTTAGAGGGTAGGGGCAATCAGCCCCAGCATTTT. Protein product: CASSLEGRGNQPQHF. The chain combines TRBV27 with TRBJ1-5; D uncertain. V was cut by 2 bases and J by 2 bases, with 10 bases left in between. The CDR3 covers 15 residues. Germline V gene sequence: CDR1 MNHEY, CDR2 SMNVEV (reference sequence).

This clone was found a few times. This chain joins TRBV7-8 and TRBJ2-7; 11 bases are a match to TRBD2. The CDR3 consists of 14 residues. Germline-derived CDR1 and CDR2 are SGHVS and FQNEAQ. The ends lost 5 bases at V and 2 bases at J; junction bases unmatched: 2. Here the CDR3 DNA reads TGTGCCAGCAGCCCGACTAGCGGGACCTACGAGCAGTACTTC. Its translation is CASSPTSGTYEQYF.

The V call is TRBV7-2, the J call TRBJ1-5, with no clear D. The CDR3 sequence is 13 residues long. Germline V gives CDR1 SGHTA, CDR2 FQGNSA. Trimming shortened V by 2 bases and J by 2 bases, and 4 bases separated the two germline ends. The CDR3 DNA sequence: TGTGCCAGCAGCTTACGGGGCAATCAGCCCCAGCATTTT. It codes for CASSLRGNQPQHF.

The chain combines TRBV12-5 with TRBJ2-5, with 8 bases fitting TRBD1. This CDR3 contains 16 residues. The V and J ends lost 4 bases and 3 bases, in that order; junction bases with no gene match: 10. Germline CDR1 is LGHNT and CDR2 is FRNRAP. The CDR3 region has the DNA TGTGCTAGTGGTTGGTGGACAGGGCCTCGGGAAGAGACCCAGTACTTC. Residues: CASGWWTGPREETQYF.

The rearrangement links TRBV29-1 to TRBJ2-7; TRBD1 is a possible D gene (5 bases). The CDR3 sequence is 14 residues long. The ends were cut back, 0 bases at V and 3 bases at J, with 12 bases in the middle. Germline lookup yields CDR1 SQVTM and CDR2 ANQGSEA. The CDR3 nucleotides are TGCAGCGTTGAAGAAGGCCCAGGGAACTACGAGCAGTACTTC. The encoded protein is CSVEEGPGNYEQYF.

This clone was observed once. This chain joins TRBV19 and TRBJ1-6; 7 bases are a match to TRBD1. The CDR3 extends over 14 amino acids. V was clipped by 5 bases and J by 10 bases; unmatched bases: 8. Germline V gene data show CDR1 as LNHDA and CDR2 as SQIVND (reference sequence). The CDR3 reads CASSLIDRDSPLHF. The CDR3 bases are TGTGCCAGTAGTTTAATCGACAGGGACTCACCCCTCCACTTT.

This clone was observed a few times. The chain has TRBV19 and TRBJ1-3; no firm D call. V lost 5 bases to trimming and J lost 1 base, with 3 bases between them. CDR1 LNHDA and CDR2 SQIVND come from the germline V gene (reference sequence). The CDR3 loop spans 12 amino acids. The CDR3 is CASSASGNTIYF. CDR3 DNA: TGTGCCAGTAGTGCGTCTGGAAACACCATATATTTT.

This chain links TRBV7-2 with TRBJ2-3, with TRBD2 as a possible D gene (6 bases). There are 17 residues in the CDR3. V was shortened by 5 bases and J by 2 bases, with 20 bases between the two germline ends. Germline V lookup: CDR1 SGHTA, CDR2 FQGNSA. The CDR3 loop is CASSLLLTSTDTDTQYF. As DNA, the CDR3 is TGTGCCAGCAGCCTCCTGTTAACTAGCACAGACACAGATACGCAGTATTTT.

V gene TRBV5-5 combines with J gene TRBJ2-7; D is unresolved. V lost 1 base and J lost 2, with 13 bases in between. In germline, CDR1 is SGHKS, CDR2 YYEKEE (reference sequence). The CDR3 loop spans 15 amino acids. The CDR3 protein is CASSLYYSAPYEQYF. The CDR3 nucleotides are TGTGCCAGCAGCTTGTACTATTCGGCCCCCTACGAGCAGTACTTC.

Turning to this clone: Different DNA sequences within this sample yield the same CDR3. The V and J genes are TRBV7-9 and TRBJ2-7, with D uncertain. Trimming took 5 bases from V and 4 from J, leaving 6 bases between them. The CDR3 totals 11 residues. CDR1 is SEHNR, CDR2 FQNEAQ, per germline (reference sequence). As DNA, the CDR3 is TGTGCCAGCAGCCTCGAGTACGAGCAGTACTTC. Amino acid sequence: CASSLEYEQYF.

The rearrangement joins TRBV5-1 to TRBJ2-7; D is perhaps TRBD1 (6 bases). Looked up from germline, CDR1 is SGHRS and CDR2 is YFSETQ. Trimming pared 4 bases from V and 4 bases from J, leaving 21 bases between. The CDR3 is made up of 16 amino acids. CDR3 protein: CASSLRGDDKLYEQYF. CDR3 nucleotides: TGCGCCAGCAGCCTCAGGGGTGACGATAAACTATACGAGCAGTACTTC.

This rearrangement joins TRBV25-1 to TRBJ1-2; D unclear. V gave up 2 bases and J gave up 4 bases, with 5 bases separating them. Germline loops: CDR1 MGHDK, CDR2 SYGVNS. CDR3 length: 12 residues. CDR3 bases: TGTGCCAGCAGTGAACAGGCCTATGGCTACACCTTC. It yields the protein CASSEQAYGYTF.

This chain uses TRBV12-3 or TRBV12-4 with TRBJ2-2; 8 bases align to TRBD1. V lost 6 bases to trimming and J lost 10 bases; unmatched junction nucleotides: 7. The CDR3 extends over 13 amino acids. CDR3 region: CASSPGGAEELFF. DNA of the CDR3: TGTGCCAGCAGCCCAGGGGGCGCGGAGGAGCTGTTTTTT.

V and J are TRBV28 and TRBJ1-1; 7 bases line up with TRBD1. Germline V gene sequence: CDR1 MDHEN, CDR2 SYDVKM. CDR3 length: 15 amino acids. With 6 bases clipped from V and 1 base from J, the junction kept 8 bases outside the gene matches. CDR3 bases: TGTGCCAGCAGCCTACAGGGGACTAGGAACACTGAAGCTTTCTTT. This codes for CASSLQGTRNTEAFF.

The chain combines TRBV5-4 with TRBJ2-7, with 11 bases fitting TRBD1. Looked up from germline, CDR1 is SGHNT and CDR2 is YYREEE (reference sequence). V lost 0 bases, J lost 4 bases, and 3 bases stayed unmatched. The CDR3 totals 15 residues. The CDR3 region has the DNA TGTGCCAGCAGCTTGGCTGGACAGGGGGCTTACGAGCAGTACTTC. This gives the protein CASSLAGQGAYEQYF.

This chain links TRBV4-3 with TRBJ2-2; 8 bases fit TRBD1. Germline assignment: CDR1 LGHNA and CDR2 YSLEER. With 3 bases clipped from V and 3 bases from J, the junction kept 3 bases outside the gene matches. The CDR3 is made up of 15 amino acids. CDR3 protein: CASSQQGAHTGELFF. CDR3 sequence (DNA): TGCGCCAGCAGCCAGCAGGGGGCCCACACCGGGGAGCTGTTTTTT.

The chain employs TRBV4-1 and TRBJ2-7, with D hard to call. The CDR3 is 12 amino acids. CDR1 and CDR2 from the germline V gene are MGHRA and YSYEKL. Trimming removed 4 bases at V and 7 bases at J, with 11 bases between. CDR3 loop: CASSPIGGEQYF. Here the CDR3 DNA reads TGCGCCAGCAGCCCCATCGGTGGTGAGCAGTACTTC.

V is TRBV6-5 and J is TRBJ1-5; possible D gene TRBD1, 6 bases. The V gene's germline CDR1 is MNHEY and CDR2 SVGAGI. Trimming took off 5 bases at V and 1 base at J, with 12 bases between the two ends. The CDR3 totals 15 residues. The CDR3 nucleotides are TGTGCCAGCAGTCTACAGGGAGGGAGCAATCAGCCCCAGCATTTT. It encodes CASSLQGGSNQPQHF.

The CDR3 DNA follows: TGTGCCAGCAAGTTGGCGGGGCCTAATTCACCCCTCCACTTT. Encoded protein: CASKLAGPNSPLHF. The gene calls are TRBV28 and TRBJ1-6; TRBD1 is a possible D gene (5 bases). Looked up from germline, CDR1 is MDHEN and CDR2 is SYDVKM. This CDR3 has 14 amino acids. Trimming removed 7 bases at V and 6 bases at J, with 13 bases between.